A selection of T cell receptor beta chains follows, all from one sample in a study of blood T cell repertoires in COVID-19. Repertoires were generated with immunoSEQ multiplex PCR, while TCRdb's copy carries only in-frame clones and drops some. The sample lists about 210,000 clones, roughly four fifths occurring once. Sequenced sample: peripheral blood. All receptors come from a woman in her thirties or forties with acute or convalescent COVID-19. Each CDR3 is given without its conserved first and last residue. The D gene is left open where the match is weak.

>TRBJ2-7|TRBD1|TRBV3-1/TRBV3-2
ASSRQGIGEQY
>-|TRBD2|TRBV27
ASSLGLAGAGGSYEQY
>TRBJ1-1|TRBD1|TRBV28
ASSTQGPGAF
>TRBJ2-5|TRBD2|TRBV6-5
ANSRDYSYQETQY
>TRBJ2-4|TRBD2|TRBV2
ASRHKGTSGVAKNIQY
>TRBJ2-1|TRBD2|TRBV19
ASTYSGGGYNEQF
>TRBJ2-7|-|TRBV7-3
ASSFRGGAEEQY
>TRBJ2-1|TRBD2|TRBV6-6
ASSPETGTSDEQF
>TRBJ2-3|TRBD1|TRBV4-1
ASSHLDRDADTQY
>TRBJ2-7|TRBD1|TRBV19
ASGDSPYEQY
>TRBJ1-2|-|TRBV18
ASSPPSLGSYGYT
>TRBJ2-1|TRBD2|TRBV30
AWSTSGGADEQF
>TRBJ2-3|TRBD2|TRBV10-3
AISGFWLAGGADTQY
>TRBJ1-3|-|TRBV6-4
ASSPGGDGNTIY
>TRBJ2-1|TRBD2|TRBV10-2
ASSETSGSSPF
>TRBJ2-1|TRBD2|TRBV2
ASGTSGNQQF
>TRBJ1-4|-|TRBV25-1
ASSIQGNLF
>TRBJ2-5|-|TRBV14
ASSLAPSPAQY
>TRBJ2-7|-|TRBV11-2
ASSLNFPGAGASYEQY
>TRBJ1-3|-|TRBV18
ASSREGVSGNTIY
>TRBJ2-3|-|TRBV21-1
ASSKGGQGRRGTDTQY
>TRBJ2-7|TRBD1|TRBV6-5
ASSRQGSTYEQY
>TRBJ2-7|TRBD1|TRBV11-2
ASSFSLGGPPRSEQY
>TRBJ2-3|TRBD2|TRBV10-3
AISGLGSTDTQY
>TRBJ1-5|-|TRBV19
ASSITQGIPNQPQH
>TRBJ1-3|-|TRBV5-1
ASSLKAGSYNRNTIY
>TRBJ1-3|TRBD1|TRBV18
ASSPQARDRAGNTIY
>TRBJ2-2|-|TRBV3-1/TRBV3-2
ASSRQGSGGELF
>TRBJ2-3|TRBD1|TRBV11-3
ASSPQGNTDTQY
>TRBJ2-7|-|TRBV10-3
AISVQGNYEQY
>TRBJ2-3|-|TRBV9
ASSVSGLRAQY
>TRBJ2-1|TRBD1|TRBV12-3/TRBV12-4
ASSTGTDKQF
>TRBJ2-1|-|TRBV18
ASSPTGGRNNEQF
>TRBJ1-1|-|TRBV24-1
ATSEPGITFGNTEAF
>TRBJ2-2|-|TRBV29-1
SVWRSGTGELF
>TRBJ1-3|-|TRBV2
ASSDTGTIAGNTIY
>TRBJ2-3|-|TRBV18
ASSPQAGAALDTQY
>TRBJ2-7|TRBD2|TRBV4-3
ASSQELAGTYEQY
>TRBJ2-7|TRBD2|TRBV13
ASSLTLAGGGEQY
>TRBJ1-5|TRBD1|TRBV11-2
ASSPGTASNQPQH
>TRBJ1-5|-|TRBV12-5
ASGPQGPQH
>TRBJ1-2|-|TRBV27
ASGVSGAYGYT
>TRBJ2-7|TRBD2|TRBV4-1
ASSHDFDSGLGDKTYEQY
>TRBJ1-6|TRBD1|TRBV9
ASSVEAGQGRSPLH
>TRBJ2-1|TRBD1|TRBV11-2
ASSLVFGRGNEQF
>TRBJ2-3|-|TRBV11-2
ASSSMGGYTDTQY
>TRBJ2-7|-|TRBV5-1
ASRTTGSYEQY
>TRBJ2-7|-|TRBV10-3
AISGFQGDYEQY
>TRBJ1-1|TRBD1|TRBV4-3
ASSLRDRANTEAF
>TRBJ2-6|-|TRBV18
ASSPWSGSGANVLT
>TRBJ1-6|TRBD1|TRBV9
ASSVDRGNSPLH
>TRBJ1-1|TRBD1|TRBV7-9
ASSSTTGVGNTEAF
>TRBJ2-7|TRBD1|TRBV10-3
AMKRDREADEQY
>TRBJ2-3|-|TRBV7-7
ASSLDGGSTDTQY
>TRBJ2-2|TRBD1|TRBV5-8
ASSWGTAGELF
>TRBJ1-6|-|TRBV3-1/TRBV3-2
ASSRQPRNSPLH